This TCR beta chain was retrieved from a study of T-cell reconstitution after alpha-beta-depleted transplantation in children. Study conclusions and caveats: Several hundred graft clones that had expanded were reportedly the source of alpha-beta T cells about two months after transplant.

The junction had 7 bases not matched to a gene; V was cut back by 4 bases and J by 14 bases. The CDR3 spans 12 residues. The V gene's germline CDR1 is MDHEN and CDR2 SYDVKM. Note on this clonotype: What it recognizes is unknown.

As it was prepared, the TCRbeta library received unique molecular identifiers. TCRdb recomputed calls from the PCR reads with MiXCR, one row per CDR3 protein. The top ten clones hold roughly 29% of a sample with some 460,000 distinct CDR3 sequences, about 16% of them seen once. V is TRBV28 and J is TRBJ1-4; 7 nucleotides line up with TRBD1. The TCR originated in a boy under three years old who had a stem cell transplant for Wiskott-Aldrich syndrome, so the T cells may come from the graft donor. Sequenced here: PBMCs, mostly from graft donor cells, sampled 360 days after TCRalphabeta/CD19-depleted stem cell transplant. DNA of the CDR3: TGTGCCAGCAGTTCCACGGGACAGCTTCTGTTTTTT. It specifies CASSSTGQLLFF.